This T cell receptor (beta chain) was observed in a study of T cells in Graves' hyperthyroidism and ophthalmopathy. Study-level points and caveats: A model using 13 V-J features told ophthalmopathy apart from stable hyperthyroidism. Blood also carried most thyroid clonotypes expanded above 0.001.

In patients aged 18 to 65, hyperthyroidism was newly diagnosed, with duration under 2 months. Source material for PBMCs was less than 12 ml fresh peripheral blood. The source material, RNA transcripts, was used to amplify TCR beta CDR3 regions. The HTBI primer set drove a first-round RT-PCR of the TCR CDR3. TCRdb re-derived calls from the multiplex PCR reads in MiXCR, one entry per CDR3 protein. The sample has hundreds of thousands of distinct CDR3 sequences; under 20% are singletons. The CDR3 has 13 residues. V lost 6 bases to trimming and J lost 3 bases; unmatched junction nucleotides: 4. Germline V lookup: CDR1 SGHTA, CDR2 FQGNSA. With regard to this clonotype: Antigen specificity is unknown.

V and J are TRBV7-2 and TRBJ2-5; the match to TRBD2 covers 7 bases. Material: blood. The receptor was isolated from a woman aged 30 to 39 with Graves' hyperthyroidism. CDR3 residues: CASSQRGEETQYF. The DNA of the CDR3 is TGTGCCAGCAGTCAACGGGGGGAAGAGACCCAGTACTTC.